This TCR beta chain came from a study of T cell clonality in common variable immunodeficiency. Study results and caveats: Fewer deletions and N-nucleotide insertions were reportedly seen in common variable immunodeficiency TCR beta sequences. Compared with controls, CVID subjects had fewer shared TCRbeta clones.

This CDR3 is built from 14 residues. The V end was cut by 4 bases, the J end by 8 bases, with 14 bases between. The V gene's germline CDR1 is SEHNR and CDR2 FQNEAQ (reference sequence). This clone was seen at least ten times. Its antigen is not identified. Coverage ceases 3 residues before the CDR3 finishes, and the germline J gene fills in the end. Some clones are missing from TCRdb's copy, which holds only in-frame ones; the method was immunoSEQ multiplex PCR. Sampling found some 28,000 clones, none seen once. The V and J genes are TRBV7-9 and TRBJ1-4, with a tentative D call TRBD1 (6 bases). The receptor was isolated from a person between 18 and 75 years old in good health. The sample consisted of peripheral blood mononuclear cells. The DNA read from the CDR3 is TGTGCCAGCAGCTACAGGGTTGGGTCGGAAAAA. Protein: CASSYRVGSEK. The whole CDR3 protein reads CASSYRVGSEKLFF.